This T cell receptor (beta chain) was captured by sequencing in a study of radiotherapy plus CTLA-4 blockade in lung cancer. The study's findings and limits: Some TCR clones had been derived from tumors. These clones expanded in peripheral blood after radiotherapy plus ipilimumab.

Assay: immunoSEQ multiplex PCR; the TCRdb copy retains only in-frame clones and omits some. The data contain some 43,000 clones, approximately 78% of them singletons. As regards this clone: Its antigen is undetermined.

The CDR3 sequence is 16 residues long. CDR1 MNHEY and CDR2 SMNVEV come from the germline V gene (reference sequence). V gave up 4 bases and J gave up 5 bases, with 20 bases separating them. This TCR was recovered from a human donor with non-small cell lung cancer who had stable disease on radiotherapy plus ipilimumab. Source: peripheral blood, taken from a patient treated with radiotherapy plus ipilimumab. This sequence joins TRBV27 and TRBJ2-5, with a possible D match to TRBD2 (6 bases). CDR3 residues: CASSSNRPTSTETQYF. In DNA form, the CDR3 reads TGTGCCAGCAGTTCAAACAGGCCGACTAGTACGGAGACCCAGTACTTC.